This T cell receptor beta chain was obtained from a study of PD-L1 blockade in urothelial cancer. The overall study: Treatment start was followed by blood analysis at 3 weeks (second dose) and again at 6 weeks. Median T cell yield from blood was about 150,000.

Concerning this clone: Its target is unknown.

This CDR3 is built from 13 residues. V was cut by 5 bases and J by 7 bases, with 14 bases left in between. The V gene's germline CDR1 is SGHAT and CDR2 FQNNGV. Pretreatment and on-treatment blood mononuclear cell samples were taken, totaling between 1 and 8 time points per patient. TCRdb's copy holds only in-frame clones and misses some; the assay was immunoSEQ multiplex PCR. Among tens of thousands of clones listed, about 72% were seen once. Study-wide findings and caveats: Better survival was predicted by below-median pretreatment blood TCR clonality.

This chain uses TRBV11-2 with TRBJ1-2; no firm D call. The origin of this receptor is a man between 65 and 85 years old with urothelial cancer. Material: PBMCs, obtained around atezolizumab (anti-PD-L1) treatment. For the CDR3, the DNA is TGTGCCAGCAGCGTCGACACACGCCCTGGCTACACCTTC. This gives the protein CASSVDTRPGYTF.